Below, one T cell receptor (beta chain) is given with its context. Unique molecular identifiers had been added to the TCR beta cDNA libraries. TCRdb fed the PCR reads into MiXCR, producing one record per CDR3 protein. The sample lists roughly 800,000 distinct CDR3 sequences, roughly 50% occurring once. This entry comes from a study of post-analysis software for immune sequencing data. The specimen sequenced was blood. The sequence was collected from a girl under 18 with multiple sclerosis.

The CDR3 sequence is CASSKTGLPYEQYF. In nucleotides, the CDR3 is TGTGCCAGCAGCAAAACAGGACTACCCTACGAGCAGTACTTC. This chain uses TRBV7-9 with TRBJ2-7, with D perhaps matching TRBD2 (6 bases). This CDR3 is 14 amino acids long. Per germline, CDR1 SEHNR and CDR2 FQNEAQ (reference sequence). Between the trimmed V and J ends, which lost 5 bases and 2 bases, there was a span of 13 bases.